This entry is about one T cell receptor beta chain. Its antigen is not identified. This entry is derived from a study of T cell responses to AZD1222 COVID-19 vaccine. Overall study: Pooled samples include second doses given at about 4 or 12 weeks. Overall study results and limits: Clonal diversity was possibly underestimated, and the donors were mostly white British, with more females. Nearly half of the spike-specific TCRs reportedly recognize variant regions that carry no mutations. Repertoires in all cases were sampled only once the peak T cell response had passed.

Generated by immunoSEQ multiplex PCR, the TCRdb table keeps only in-frame clones and is missing some. The sample has some 150,000 clones, roughly 91% seen once; the top ten hold about 1.9%. V dropped 4 bases and J dropped 2 bases, with 7 bases sitting between them. Germline loops: CDR1 SGDLS, CDR2 YYNGEE. The CDR3 sequence is 13 residues long. Sequencing used peripheral blood, obtained on day 0 of AZD1222 vaccination. The chain recombines TRBV9 with TRBJ1-3; D call uncertain. This TCR was recovered from an adult in good health. As DNA, the CDR3 is TGTGCCAGCAGCTCCACTCCTGGAAACACCATATATTTT. This gives the protein CASSSTPGNTIYF. The complete variable domain, with remaining parts taken from reference TRBV9 and TRBJ1-3, reads DSGVTQTPKHLITATGQRVTLRCSPRSGDLSVYWYQQSLDQGLQFLIQYYNGEERAKGNILERFSAQQFPDLHSELNLSSLELGDSALYFCASSSTPGNTIYFGEGSWLTVV.